This T cell receptor beta chain was captured in a study of a mutant IDH1 vaccine in newly diagnosed glioma. Stated time point: week 23, last vaccination. Each dose of the vaccine consisted of 300 ug of mutant IDH1 20-mer peptide, with topical imiquimod. The V gene end was trimmed by 6 bases and the J gene end by 1 base; junction bases not matched to a gene: 16. In germline, CDR1 is SGHTA, CDR2 FQGNSA. The CDR3 sequence is 18 residues long. Clones were read by immunoSEQ multiplex PCR, and TCRdb kept only the in-frame ones, dropping some. The table lists about 64,000 clones, 80% to 90% of them singletons. This clone was observed a single time. Its cognate antigen is unknown. General study results and limits: The study observed vaccine-induced immune responses in roughly 93% of patients.

The source is a young man with glioma. The V and J genes are TRBV7-2 and TRBJ2-3; 7 bases fit TRBD2. The specimen comprised PBMCs, sampled from a glioma patient whose treatment included an IDH1 peptide vaccine. CDR3 in amino acids: CASSLSPLESGGTDTQYF. The CDR3 DNA sequence: TGTGCCAGCAGTCTTTCCCCTTTGGAAAGCGGGGGCACAGATACGCAGTATTTT.